The T cell receptor beta chain under discussion was sequenced for a study of T cells in Graves' hyperthyroidism and ophthalmopathy. This clonotype came up many times. Its target is not known. General study points: A model of 13 V-J pairs discriminated ophthalmopathy from stable hyperthyroidism.

The CDR3 regions of TCR beta were amplified from RNA transcripts. HTBI primers were employed in a first-round RT-PCR of the TCR CDR3. A single record per CDR3 protein comes from TCRdb applying MiXCR to the multiplex PCR reads. The data hold a few hundred thousand distinct CDR3 sequences, with about 14% observed a single time. V dropped 1 base and J dropped 0 bases, with 4 bases sitting between them. CDR1 is SGDLS, CDR2 YYNGEE, per germline. CDR3 size: 13 residues. A Clinical Activity Score of at least 3, a NOSPECS grade of at least 4 and a duration under 3 months were recorded in the ophthalmopathy patients. Diagnoses used clinical symptoms, serum thyroxine and TRAb, thyroid ultrasound and orbital computed tomography. Fresh peripheral blood, under 13 ml, yielded the PBMCs.

Sequenced input: blood. The receptor's source is a woman in her 30s with Graves' ophthalmopathy. The chain joins TRBV9 to TRBJ1-1; no clear D. CDR3 sequence: CASSVSVNTEAFF. The CDR3 DNA reads as TGTGCCAGCAGCGTATCTGTGAACACTGAAGCTTTCTTT.